A selection of T cell receptor beta chains follows, all from one sample in a study of shared T cell receptors in the human thymus. TCRdb's table, derived via immunoSEQ multiplex PCR, lists solely in-frame clones and lacks some. The sample holds over 650,000 clones, 87% seen once. These sequences were also reported in another study, on human thymus T cells.

Material: thymocytes. These receptors were taken from a boy younger than two with a congenital heart defect. The CDR3 runs from the conserved cysteine through the conserved F or W. The D gene is left open where the match is weak. Not every row has a clone size; where given, it reads once, few, many or a size class.

j_gene	v_gene	abundance	d_gene	CDR3aa	CDR3nt
TRBJ1-1	TRBV7-2	-	TRBD1	CASSLRGDGQGNTEAFF	TGTGCCAGCAGCTTACGGGGGGACGGACAGGGCAACACTGAAGCTTTCTTT
TRBJ1-2	TRBV6-5	-	-	CASSYRVSANYGYTF	TGTGCCAGCAGTTACCGGGTGTCGGCTAACTATGGCTACACCTTC
TRBJ2-6	TRBV15	-	-	CATSRDPWTEVDGANVLTF	TGTGCCACCAGCAGAGATCCGTGGACAGAGGTGGATGGGGCCAACGTCCTGACTTTC
TRBJ2-1	TRBV9	-	TRBD2	CASSVGGSPGLAGILSYNEQFF	TGTGCCAGCAGCGTAGGAGGGAGTCCGGGACTAGCGGGAATTCTCTCCTACAATGAGCAGTTCTTC
TRBJ2-1	TRBV6-5	-	TRBD1	CASSYQDRAEQFF	TGTGCCAGCAGTTACCAAGACAGGGCTGAGCAGTTCTTC
TRBJ1-1	TRBV5-6	-	-	CASSPRPGGRRWNTEAFF	TGTGCCAGCAGCCCCCGGCCCGGGGGGCGACGGTGGAACACTGAAGCTTTCTTT
TRBJ1-1	TRBV7-9	-	-	CASSLLGGETEAFF	TGTGCCAGCAGCTTATTAGGGGGAGAGACTGAAGCTTTCTTT
TRBJ1-5	TRBV28	-	TRBD1	CASSLWDRVYHQPQHF	TGTGCCAGCAGTTTATGGGACAGGGTATACCATCAGCCCCAGCATTTT
TRBJ2-5	TRBV6-5	-	TRBD1	CASSSGQPQETQYF	TGTGCCAGCAGTTCGGGACAGCCCCAAGAGACCCAGTACTTC
TRBJ1-3	TRBV11-2	-	-	CASSLPGNTIYF	TGTGCCAGCAGCTTACCGGGAAACACCATATATTTT
TRBJ2-7	TRBV7-9	-	-	CASSSPGESYEQYF	TGTGCCAGCAGCTCTCCGGGGGAGAGCTACGAGCAGTACTTC
TRBJ1-5	TRBV5-5	-	-	CASSLGGRDSNQPQHF	TGTGCCAGCAGCTTGGGAGGGAGAGATAGCAATCAGCCCCAGCATTTT
TRBJ2-5	TRBV5-4	-	TRBD2	CASSWQVAGGQVETQYF	TGTGCCAGCAGCTGGCAAGTAGCGGGAGGGCAGGTGGAGACCCAGTACTTC
TRBJ2-7	TRBV7-6	-	TRBD1	CASSPGGPYEQYF	TGTGCCAGCAGCCCAGGGGGACCCTACGAGCAGTACTTC
TRBJ1-5	TRBV19	-	-	CASSPTPSLREPQHF	TGTGCCAGTAGTCCCACTCCTAGCCTGCGGGAGCCCCAGCATTTT
TRBJ2-6	TRBV6-5	-	-	CASSCSGANVLTF	TGTGCCAGCTCCTGCTCTGGGGCCAACGTCCTGACTTTC
TRBJ1-2	TRBV28	-	-	CASSFVGSIYNYGYTF	TGTGCCAGCAGTTTTGTGGGCTCAATCTATAACTATGGCTACACCTTC
TRBJ2-3	TRBV7-9	few	TRBD2	CASSLEGSLAGVADTQYF	TGTGCCAGCAGCTTAGAGGGGTCACTAGCGGGGGTGGCAGATACGCAGTATTTT
TRBJ1-1	TRBV27	-	TRBD1	CASSGTGIMNTEAFF	TGTGCCAGCAGTGGGACAGGCATTATGAACACTGAAGCTTTCTTT
TRBJ2-1	TRBV14	few	-	CASSRTGIEQFF	TGTGCCAGCAGCCGGACTGGGATTGAGCAGTTCTTC
TRBJ1-1	TRBV2	-	TRBD1	CASSDGTGGKAFF	TGTGCCAGCAGTGACGGGACAGGGGGCAAAGCTTTCTTT
TRBJ1-3	TRBV7-2	-	-	CASSLEPAGKSGNTIYF	TGTGCCAGCAGCTTAGAACCCGCAGGGAAGTCTGGAAACACCATATATTTT
TRBJ1-6	TRBV5-5	-	-	CASSPTRTATPPNSPLHF	TGTGCCAGCAGCCCGACGCGGACAGCGACTCCTCCAAATTCACCCCTCCACTTT
TRBJ2-7	TRBV5-6	-	TRBD1	CASSSPDRDLYYEQYF	TGTGCCAGCAGCTCCCCGGACAGGGACCTTTACTACGAGCAGTACTTC